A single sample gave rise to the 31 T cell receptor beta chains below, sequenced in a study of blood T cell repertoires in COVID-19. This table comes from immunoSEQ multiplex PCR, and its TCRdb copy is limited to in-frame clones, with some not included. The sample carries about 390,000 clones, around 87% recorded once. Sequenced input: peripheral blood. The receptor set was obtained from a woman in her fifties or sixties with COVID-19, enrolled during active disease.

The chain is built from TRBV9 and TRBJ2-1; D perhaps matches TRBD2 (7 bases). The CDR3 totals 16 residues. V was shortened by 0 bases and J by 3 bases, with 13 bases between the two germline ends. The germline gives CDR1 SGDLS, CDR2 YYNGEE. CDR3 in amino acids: CASSVATGTNYNEQFF. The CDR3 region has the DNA TGTGCCAGCAGCGTAGCTACAGGGACTAACTACAATGAGCAGTTCTTC.

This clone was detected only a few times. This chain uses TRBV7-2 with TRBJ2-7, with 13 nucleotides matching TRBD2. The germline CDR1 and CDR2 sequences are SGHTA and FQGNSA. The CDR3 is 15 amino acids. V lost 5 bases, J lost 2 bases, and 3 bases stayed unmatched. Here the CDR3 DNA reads TGTGCCAGCAGCGCGGGACTAGCGGGGCCCTACGAGCAGTACTTC. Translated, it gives CASSAGLAGPYEQYF. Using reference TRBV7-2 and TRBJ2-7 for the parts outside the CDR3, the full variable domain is GAGVSQSPSNKVTEKGKDVELRCDPISGHTALYWYRQSLGQGLEFLIYFQGNSAPDKSGLPSDRFSAERTGGSVSTLTIQRTQQEDSAVYLCASSAGLAGPYEQYFGPGTRLTVT.

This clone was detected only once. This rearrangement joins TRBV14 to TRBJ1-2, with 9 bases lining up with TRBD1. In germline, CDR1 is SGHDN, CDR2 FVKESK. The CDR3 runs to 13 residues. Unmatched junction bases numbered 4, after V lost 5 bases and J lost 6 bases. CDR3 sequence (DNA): TGTGCCAGCAGCTCTCGACAGGGGGATGGCTACACCTTC. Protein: CASSSRQGDGYTF.

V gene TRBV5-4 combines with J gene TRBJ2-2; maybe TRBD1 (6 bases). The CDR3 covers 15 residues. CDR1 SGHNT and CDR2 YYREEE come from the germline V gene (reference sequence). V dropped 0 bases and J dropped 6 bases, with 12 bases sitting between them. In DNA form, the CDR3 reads TGTGCCAGCAGCTTGGAACAGGGTGTCGCCGGGGAGCTGTTTTTT. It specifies CASSLEQGVAGELFF.

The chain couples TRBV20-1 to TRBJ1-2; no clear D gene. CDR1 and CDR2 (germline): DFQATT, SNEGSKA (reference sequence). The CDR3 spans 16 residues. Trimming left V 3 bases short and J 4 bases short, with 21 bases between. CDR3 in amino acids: CSASRRRAEFVYGYTF. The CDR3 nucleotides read TGCAGTGCTAGTCGTCGGAGGGCGGAATTCGTCTATGGCTACACCTTC.

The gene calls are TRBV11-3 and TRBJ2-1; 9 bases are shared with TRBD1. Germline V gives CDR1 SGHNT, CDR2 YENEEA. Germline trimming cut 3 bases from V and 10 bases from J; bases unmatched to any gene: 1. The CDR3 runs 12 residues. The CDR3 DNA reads TGTGCCAGCAGCTTGACAGGGGGAGAGCAGTTCTTC. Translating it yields CASSLTGGEQFF.

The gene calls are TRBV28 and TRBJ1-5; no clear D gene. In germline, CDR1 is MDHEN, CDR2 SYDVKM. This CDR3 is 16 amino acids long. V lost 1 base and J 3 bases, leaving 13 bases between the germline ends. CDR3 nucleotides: TGTGCCAGCAGTTTATTTCCAGGTGGAAACAATCAGCCCCAGCATTTT. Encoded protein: CASSLFPGGNNQPQHF.

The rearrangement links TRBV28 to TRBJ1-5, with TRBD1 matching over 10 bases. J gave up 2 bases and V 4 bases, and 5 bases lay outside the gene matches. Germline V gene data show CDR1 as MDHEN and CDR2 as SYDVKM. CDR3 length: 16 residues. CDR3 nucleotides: TGTGCCAGCAGTTCCCCCGGGACAGGGGGCAATCAGCCCCAGCATTTT. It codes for CASSSPGTGGNQPQHF.

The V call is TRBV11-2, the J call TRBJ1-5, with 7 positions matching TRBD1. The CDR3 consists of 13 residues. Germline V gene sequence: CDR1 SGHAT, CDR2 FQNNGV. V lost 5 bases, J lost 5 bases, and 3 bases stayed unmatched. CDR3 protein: CASSRQGDQPQHF. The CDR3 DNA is TGTGCCAGCAGCCGACAGGGTGATCAGCCCCAGCATTTT.

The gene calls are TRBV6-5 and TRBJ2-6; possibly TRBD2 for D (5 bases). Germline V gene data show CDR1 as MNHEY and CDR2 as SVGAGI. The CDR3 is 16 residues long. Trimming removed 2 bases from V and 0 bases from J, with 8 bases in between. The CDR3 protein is CASSYRGSSGANVLTF. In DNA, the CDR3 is TGTGCCAGCAGTTACCGAGGGAGCTCTGGGGCCAACGTCCTGACTTTC.

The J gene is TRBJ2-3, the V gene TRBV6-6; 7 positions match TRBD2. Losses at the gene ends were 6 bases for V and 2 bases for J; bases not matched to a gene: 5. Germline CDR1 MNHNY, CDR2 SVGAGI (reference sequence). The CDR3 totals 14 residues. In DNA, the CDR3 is TGTGCCAGCAGCCCCGGGGGGTCCACAGATACGCAGTATTTT. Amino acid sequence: CASSPGGSTDTQYF.

DNA of the CDR3: TGTGCCAGCAGTACCGGGACAGGACGTTCACCCCTCCACTTT. Amino acid sequence: CASSTGTGRSPLHF. V gene TRBV5-4 combines with J gene TRBJ1-6; 8 positions match TRBD1. Germline V gene sequence: CDR1 SGHNT, CDR2 YYREEE (reference sequence). V lost 5 bases and J lost 9; bases outside the gene matches: 7. CDR3 size: 14 residues.

The CDR3 sequence: CASSQDGGVYEQYF. The CDR3 coding sequence is TGTGCCAGCAGCCAAGACGGCGGAGTCTACGAGCAGTACTTC. The chain couples TRBV4-2 to TRBJ2-7; unclear D gene. V gave up 0 bases and J gave up 3 bases, with 9 bases separating them. Germline CDR1 and CDR2: LGHNA and YNFKEQ. The CDR3 extends over 14 amino acids.

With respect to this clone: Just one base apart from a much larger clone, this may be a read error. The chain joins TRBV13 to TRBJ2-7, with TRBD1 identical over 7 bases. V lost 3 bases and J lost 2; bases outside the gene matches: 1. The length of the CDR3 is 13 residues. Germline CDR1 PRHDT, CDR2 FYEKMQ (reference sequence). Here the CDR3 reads CASSLGTAYEQYF. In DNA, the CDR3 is TGTGCCAGCAGCTTGGGGACAGCCTACGAGCAGTACTTC.

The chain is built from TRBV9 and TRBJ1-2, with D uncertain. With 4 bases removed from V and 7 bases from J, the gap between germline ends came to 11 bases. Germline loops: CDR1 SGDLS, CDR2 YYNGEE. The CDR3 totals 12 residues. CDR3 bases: TGTGCCAGCAGCCAATATGGCGGTGGCTACACCTTC. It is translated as CASSQYGGGYTF.

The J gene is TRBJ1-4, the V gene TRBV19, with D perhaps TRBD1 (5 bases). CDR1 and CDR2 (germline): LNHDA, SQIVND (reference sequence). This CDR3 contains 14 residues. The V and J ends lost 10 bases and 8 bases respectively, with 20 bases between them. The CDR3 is CATRRKGFGEKLFF. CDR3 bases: TGTGCCACCCGGAGAAAGGGGTTCGGGGAAAAACTGTTTTTT.

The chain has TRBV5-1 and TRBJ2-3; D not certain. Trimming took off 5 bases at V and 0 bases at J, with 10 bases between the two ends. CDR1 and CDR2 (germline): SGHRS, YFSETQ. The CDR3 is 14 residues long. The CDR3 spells CASRLTSSTDTQYF. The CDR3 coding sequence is TGCGCCAGCAGATTAACTTCTAGCACAGATACGCAGTATTTT.

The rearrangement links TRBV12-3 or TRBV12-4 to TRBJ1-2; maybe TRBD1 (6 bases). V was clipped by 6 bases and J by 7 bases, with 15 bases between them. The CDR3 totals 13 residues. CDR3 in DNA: TGTGCCAGCAGACTTTCAGGGGTAGGTGGCTACACCTTC. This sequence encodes CASRLSGVGGYTF.

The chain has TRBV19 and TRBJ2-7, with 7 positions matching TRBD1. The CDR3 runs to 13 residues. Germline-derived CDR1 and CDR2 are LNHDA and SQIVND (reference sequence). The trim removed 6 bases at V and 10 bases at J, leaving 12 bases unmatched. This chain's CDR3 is CASSPHGTVFQYF. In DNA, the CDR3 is TGTGCCAGTAGCCCGCATGGGACAGTTTTTCAGTACTTC.

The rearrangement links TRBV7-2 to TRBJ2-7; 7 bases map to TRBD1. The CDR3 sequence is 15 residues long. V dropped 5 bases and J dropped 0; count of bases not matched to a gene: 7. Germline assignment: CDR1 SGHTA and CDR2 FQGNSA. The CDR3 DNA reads TGTGCCAGCAGCCCGGACAGGCGAAGCTCCTACGAGCAGTACTTC. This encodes CASSPDRRSSYEQYF.

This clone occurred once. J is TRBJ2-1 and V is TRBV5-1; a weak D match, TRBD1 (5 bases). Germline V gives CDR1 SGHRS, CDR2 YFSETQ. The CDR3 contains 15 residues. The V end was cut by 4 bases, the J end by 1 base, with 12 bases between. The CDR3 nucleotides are TGCGCCAGCAGCCTAGGGGTGGGGTCCTACAATGAGCAGTTCTTC. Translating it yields CASSLGVGSYNEQFF. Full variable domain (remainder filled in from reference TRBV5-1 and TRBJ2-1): KAGVTQTPRYLIKTRGQQVTLSCSPISGHRSVSWYQQTPGQGLQFLFEYFSETQRNKGNFPGRFSGRQFSNSRSEMNVSTLELGDSALYLCASSLGVGSYNEQFFGPGTRLTVL.

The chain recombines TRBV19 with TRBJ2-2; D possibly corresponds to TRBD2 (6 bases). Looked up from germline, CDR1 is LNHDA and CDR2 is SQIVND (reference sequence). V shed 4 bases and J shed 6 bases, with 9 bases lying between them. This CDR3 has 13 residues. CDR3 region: CASSRRGPGELFF. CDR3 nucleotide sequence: TGTGCCAGTAGTAGGAGGGGTCCCGGGGAGCTGTTTTTT. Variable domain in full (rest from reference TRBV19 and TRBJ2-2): DGGITQSPKYLFRKEGQNVTLSCEQNLNHDAMYWYRQDPGQGLRLIYYSQIVNDFQKGDIAEGYSVSREKKESFPLTVTSAQKNPTAFYLCASSRRGPGELFFGEGSRLTVL.

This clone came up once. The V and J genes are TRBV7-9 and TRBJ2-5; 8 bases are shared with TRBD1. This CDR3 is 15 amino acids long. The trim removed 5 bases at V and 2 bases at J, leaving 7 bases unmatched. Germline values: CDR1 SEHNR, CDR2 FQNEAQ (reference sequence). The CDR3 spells CASSPGTGVQETQYF. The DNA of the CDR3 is TGTGCCAGCAGCCCCGGGACAGGAGTTCAAGAGACCCAGTACTTC.

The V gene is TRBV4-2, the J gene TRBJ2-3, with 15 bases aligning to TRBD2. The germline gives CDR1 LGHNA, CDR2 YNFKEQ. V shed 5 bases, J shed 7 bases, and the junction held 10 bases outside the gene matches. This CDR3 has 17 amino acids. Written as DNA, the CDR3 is TGTGCCAGCAGCGTAGACCGGACTAGCGGGGGGGTATATACGCAGTATTTT. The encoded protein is CASSVDRTSGGVYTQYF.

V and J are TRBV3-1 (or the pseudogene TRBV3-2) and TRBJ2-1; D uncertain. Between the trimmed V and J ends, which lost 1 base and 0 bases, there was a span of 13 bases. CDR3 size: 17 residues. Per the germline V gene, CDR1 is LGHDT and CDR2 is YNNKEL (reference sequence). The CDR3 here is CASSQVTTDPSYNEQFF. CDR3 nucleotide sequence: TGTGCCAGCAGCCAAGTCACTACCGACCCCTCCTACAATGAGCAGTTCTTC.

Here the CDR3 DNA reads TGCGCCAGCAGTGGGACAACAACTAATGAAAAACTGTTTTTT. This codes for CASSGTTTNEKLFF. The chain couples TRBV5-1 to TRBJ1-4; tentatively, D is TRBD1 (6 bases). Germline CDR1 is SGHRS and CDR2 is YFSETQ. The CDR3 has 14 amino acids. Trimming took 5 bases from V and 0 from J, leaving 8 bases between them.

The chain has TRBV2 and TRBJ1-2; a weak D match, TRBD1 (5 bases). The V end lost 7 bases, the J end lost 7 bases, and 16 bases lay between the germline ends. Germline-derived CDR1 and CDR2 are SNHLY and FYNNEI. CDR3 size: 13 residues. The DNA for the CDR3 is TGTGCCAGCACCGGAACCCAGGGCAGTGGCTACACCTTC. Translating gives CASTGTQGSGYTF.

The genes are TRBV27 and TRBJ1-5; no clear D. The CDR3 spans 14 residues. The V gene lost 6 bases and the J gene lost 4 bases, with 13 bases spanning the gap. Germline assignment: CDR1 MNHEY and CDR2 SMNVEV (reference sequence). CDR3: CASRTTSGNQPQHF. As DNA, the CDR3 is TGTGCCAGCAGGACAACCTCTGGTAATCAGCCCCAGCATTTT.

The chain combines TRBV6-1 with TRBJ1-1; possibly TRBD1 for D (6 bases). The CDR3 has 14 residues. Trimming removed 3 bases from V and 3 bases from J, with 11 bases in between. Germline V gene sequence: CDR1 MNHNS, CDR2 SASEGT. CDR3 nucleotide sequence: TGTGCCAGCAGTGAGACATACAGGGACACTGAAGCTTTCTTT. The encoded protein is CASSETYRDTEAFF.

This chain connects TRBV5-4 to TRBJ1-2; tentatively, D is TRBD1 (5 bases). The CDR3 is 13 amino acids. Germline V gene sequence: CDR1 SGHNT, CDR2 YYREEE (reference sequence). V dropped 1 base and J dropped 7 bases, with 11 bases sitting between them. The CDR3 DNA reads TGTGCCAGCAGCTTGAGTCAGGGTGGTGGCTACACCTTC. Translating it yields CASSLSQGGGYTF.

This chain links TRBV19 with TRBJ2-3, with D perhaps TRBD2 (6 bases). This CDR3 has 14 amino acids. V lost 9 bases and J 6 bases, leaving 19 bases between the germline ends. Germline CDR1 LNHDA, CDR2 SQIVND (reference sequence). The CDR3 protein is CASRGLQFADTQYF. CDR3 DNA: TGTGCCAGCCGTGGACTACAGTTCGCCGATACGCAGTATTTT.